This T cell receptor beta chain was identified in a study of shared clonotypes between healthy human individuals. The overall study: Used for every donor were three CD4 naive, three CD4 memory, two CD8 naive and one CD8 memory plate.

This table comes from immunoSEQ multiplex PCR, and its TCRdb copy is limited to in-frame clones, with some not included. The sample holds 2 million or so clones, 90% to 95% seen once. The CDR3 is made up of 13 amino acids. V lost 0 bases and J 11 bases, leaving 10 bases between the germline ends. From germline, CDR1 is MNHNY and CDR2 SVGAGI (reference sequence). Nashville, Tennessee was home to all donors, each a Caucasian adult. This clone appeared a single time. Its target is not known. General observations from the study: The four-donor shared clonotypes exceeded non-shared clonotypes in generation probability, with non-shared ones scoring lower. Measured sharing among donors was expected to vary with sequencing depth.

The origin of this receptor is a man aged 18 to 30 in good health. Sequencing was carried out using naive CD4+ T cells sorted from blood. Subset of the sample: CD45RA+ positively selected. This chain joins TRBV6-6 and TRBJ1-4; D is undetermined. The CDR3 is CASSYSVAAKLFF. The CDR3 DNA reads TGTGCCAGCAGTTACTCGGTGGCAGCTAAACTGTTTTTT.